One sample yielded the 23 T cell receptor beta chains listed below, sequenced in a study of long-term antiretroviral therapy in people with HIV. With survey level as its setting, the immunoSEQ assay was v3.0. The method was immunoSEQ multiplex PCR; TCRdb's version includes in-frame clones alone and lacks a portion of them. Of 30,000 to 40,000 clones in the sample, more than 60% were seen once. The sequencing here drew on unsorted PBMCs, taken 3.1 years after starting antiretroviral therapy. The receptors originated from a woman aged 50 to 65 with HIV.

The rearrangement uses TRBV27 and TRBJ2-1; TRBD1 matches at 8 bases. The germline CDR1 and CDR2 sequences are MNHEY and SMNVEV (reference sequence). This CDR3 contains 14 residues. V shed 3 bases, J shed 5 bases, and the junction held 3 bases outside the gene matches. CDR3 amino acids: CASSFGQGNNEQFF. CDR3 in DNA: TGTGCCAGCAGTTTTGGACAGGGAAACAATGAGCAGTTCTTC.

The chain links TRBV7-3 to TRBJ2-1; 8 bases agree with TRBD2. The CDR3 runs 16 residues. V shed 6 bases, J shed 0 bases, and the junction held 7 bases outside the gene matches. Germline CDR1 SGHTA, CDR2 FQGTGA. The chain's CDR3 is CASSPRGTSSYNEQFF. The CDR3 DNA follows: TGTGCCAGCAGTCCCCGGGGGACTAGCTCCTACAATGAGCAGTTCTTC. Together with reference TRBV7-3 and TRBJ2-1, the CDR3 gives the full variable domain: GAGVSQTPSNKVTEKGKYVELRCDPISGHTALYWYRQSLGQGPEFLIYFQGTGAADDSGLPNDRFFAVRPEGSVSTLKIQRTERGDSAVYLCASSPRGTSSYNEQFFGPGTRLTVL.

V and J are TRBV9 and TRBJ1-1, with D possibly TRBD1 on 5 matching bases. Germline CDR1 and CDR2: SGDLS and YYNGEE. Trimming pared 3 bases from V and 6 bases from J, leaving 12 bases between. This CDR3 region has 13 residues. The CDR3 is CASSGDRTSEAFF. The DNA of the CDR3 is TGTGCCAGCAGCGGAGACAGAACCTCTGAAGCTTTCTTT.

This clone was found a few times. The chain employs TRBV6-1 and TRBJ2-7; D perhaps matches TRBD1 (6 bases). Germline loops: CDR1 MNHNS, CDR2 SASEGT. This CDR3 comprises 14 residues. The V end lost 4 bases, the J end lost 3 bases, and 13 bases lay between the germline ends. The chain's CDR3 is CASSGTGLFYEQYV. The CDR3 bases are TGTGCCAGCAGTGGAACAGGGTTATTCTACGAGCAGTACGTC.

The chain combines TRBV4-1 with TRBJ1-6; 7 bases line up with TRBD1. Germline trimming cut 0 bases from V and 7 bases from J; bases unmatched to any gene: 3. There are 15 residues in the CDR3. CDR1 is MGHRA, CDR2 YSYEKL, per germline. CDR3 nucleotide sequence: TGCGCCAGCAGCCAAGAGTCAGGGGGAAATTCACCCCTCCACTTT. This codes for CASSQESGGNSPLHF.

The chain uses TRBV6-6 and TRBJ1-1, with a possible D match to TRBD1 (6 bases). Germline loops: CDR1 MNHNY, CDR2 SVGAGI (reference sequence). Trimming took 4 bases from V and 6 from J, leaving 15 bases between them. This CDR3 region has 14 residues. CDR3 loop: CASSLDSQRAEAFF. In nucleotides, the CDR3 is TGTGCCAGCAGTTTGGACAGTCAGCGGGCTGAAGCTTTCTTT.

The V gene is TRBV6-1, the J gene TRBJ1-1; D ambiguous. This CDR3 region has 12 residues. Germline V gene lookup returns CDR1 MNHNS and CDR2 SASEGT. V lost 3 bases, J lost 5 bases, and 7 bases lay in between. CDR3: CASSELETEAFF. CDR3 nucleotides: TGTGCCAGCAGTGAGTTGGAAACTGAAGCTTTCTTT.

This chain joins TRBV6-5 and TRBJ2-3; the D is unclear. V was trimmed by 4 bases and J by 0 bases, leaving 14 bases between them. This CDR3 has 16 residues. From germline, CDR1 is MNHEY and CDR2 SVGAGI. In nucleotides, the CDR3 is TGTGCCAGCAGTTCACCAAAGGGCGGAAGCACAGATACGCAGTATTTT. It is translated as CASSSPKGGSTDTQYF.

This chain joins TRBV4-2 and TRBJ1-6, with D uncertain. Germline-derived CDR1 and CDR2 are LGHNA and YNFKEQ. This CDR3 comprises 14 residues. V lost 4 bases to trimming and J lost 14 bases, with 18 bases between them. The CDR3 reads CASSREGSPKALHF. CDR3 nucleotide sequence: TGTGCCAGCAGCCGCGAGGGCTCGCCGAAGGCCCTCCACTTT.

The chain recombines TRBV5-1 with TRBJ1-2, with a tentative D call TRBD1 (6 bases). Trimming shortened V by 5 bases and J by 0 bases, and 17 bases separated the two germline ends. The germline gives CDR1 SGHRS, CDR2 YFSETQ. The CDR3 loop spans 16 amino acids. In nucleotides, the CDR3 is TGCGCCAGCAGTGTTACTCCGGGACAAACTAACTATGGCTACACCTTC. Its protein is CASSVTPGQTNYGYTF.

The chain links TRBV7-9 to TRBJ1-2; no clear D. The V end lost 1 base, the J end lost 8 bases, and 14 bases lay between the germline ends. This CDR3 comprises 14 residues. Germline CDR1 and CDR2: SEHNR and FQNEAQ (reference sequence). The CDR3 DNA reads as TGTGCCAGCAGCTTAGGTCAGGATTCGAGGGGCTACACCTTC. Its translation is CASSLGQDSRGYTF.

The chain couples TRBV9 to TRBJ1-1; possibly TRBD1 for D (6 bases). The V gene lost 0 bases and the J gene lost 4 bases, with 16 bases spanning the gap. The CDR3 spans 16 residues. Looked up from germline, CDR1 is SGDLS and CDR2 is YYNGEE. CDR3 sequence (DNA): TGTGCCAGCAGCGTAGACTCGGGGGGCGCGGGCACTGAAGCTTTCTTT. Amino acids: CASSVDSGGAGTEAFF.

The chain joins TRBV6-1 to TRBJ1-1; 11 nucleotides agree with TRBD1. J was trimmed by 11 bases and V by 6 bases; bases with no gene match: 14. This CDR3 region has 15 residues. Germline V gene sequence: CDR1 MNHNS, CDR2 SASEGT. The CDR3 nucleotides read TGTGCCAGCAGCCAATGGACAGGGGGCGCACTAAGGGCTTTCTTT. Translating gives CASSQWTGGALRAFF.

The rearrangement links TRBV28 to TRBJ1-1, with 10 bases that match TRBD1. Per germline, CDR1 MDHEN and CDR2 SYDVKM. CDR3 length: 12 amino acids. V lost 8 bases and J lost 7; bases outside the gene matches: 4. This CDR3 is CASDDRGREAFF. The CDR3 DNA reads TGTGCCAGCGATGACAGGGGGCGTGAAGCTTTCTTT.

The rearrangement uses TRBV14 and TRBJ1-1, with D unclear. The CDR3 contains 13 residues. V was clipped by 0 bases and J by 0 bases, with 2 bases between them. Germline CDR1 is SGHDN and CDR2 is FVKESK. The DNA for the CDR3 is TGTGCCAGCAGCCAAGAACTGAACACTGAAGCTTTCTTT. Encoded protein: CASSQELNTEAFF.

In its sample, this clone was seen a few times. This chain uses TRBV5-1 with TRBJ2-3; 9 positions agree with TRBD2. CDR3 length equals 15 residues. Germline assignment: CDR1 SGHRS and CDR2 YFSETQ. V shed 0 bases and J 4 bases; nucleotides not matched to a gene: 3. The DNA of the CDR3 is TGCGCCAGCAGCTTGGGACTAGCGGACGCAGATACGCAGTATTTT. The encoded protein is CASSLGLADADTQYF. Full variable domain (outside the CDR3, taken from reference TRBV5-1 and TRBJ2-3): KAGVTQTPRYLIKTRGQQVTLSCSPISGHRSVSWYQQTPGQGLQFLFEYFSETQRNKGNFPGRFSGRQFSNSRSEMNVSTLELGDSALYLCASSLGLADADTQYFGPGTRLTVL.

The CDR3 bases are TGTGCCAGCACCCTCGGACAGTTAGAAGCTTTCTTT. Translation gives CASTLGQLEAFF. The J gene is TRBJ1-1, the V gene TRBV5-8; D is perhaps TRBD1 (6 bases). CDR1 and CDR2 (germline): SGHTS, YDEGEE. This CDR3 has 12 residues. V was shortened by 6 bases and J by 8 bases, with 14 bases between the two germline ends.

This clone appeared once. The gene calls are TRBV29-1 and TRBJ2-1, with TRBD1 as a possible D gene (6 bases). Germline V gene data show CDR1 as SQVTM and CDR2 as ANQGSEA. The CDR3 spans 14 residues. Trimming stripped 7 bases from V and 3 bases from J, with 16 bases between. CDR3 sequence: CSDAPGDLYNEQFF. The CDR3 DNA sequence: TGCAGCGACGCCCCAGGGGACCTCTACAATGAGCAGTTCTTC.

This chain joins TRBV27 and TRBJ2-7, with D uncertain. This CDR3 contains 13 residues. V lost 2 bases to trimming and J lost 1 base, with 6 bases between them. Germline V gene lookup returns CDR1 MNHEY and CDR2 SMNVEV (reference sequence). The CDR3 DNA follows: TGTGCCAGCAGTTTAGCATTATCCTACGAGCAGTACTTC. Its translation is CASSLALSYEQYF.

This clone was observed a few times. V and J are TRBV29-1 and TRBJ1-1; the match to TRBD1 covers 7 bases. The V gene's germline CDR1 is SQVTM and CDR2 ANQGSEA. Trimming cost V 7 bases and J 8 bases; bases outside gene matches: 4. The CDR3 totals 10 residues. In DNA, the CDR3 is TGCAGCGCCCGGACAGGCGAAGCTTTCTTT. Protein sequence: CSARTGEAFF.

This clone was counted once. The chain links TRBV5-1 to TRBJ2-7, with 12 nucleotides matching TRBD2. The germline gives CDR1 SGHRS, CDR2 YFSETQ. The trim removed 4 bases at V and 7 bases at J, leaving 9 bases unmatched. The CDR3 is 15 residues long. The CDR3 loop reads CASSERTSGAQEQYF. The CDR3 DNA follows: TGCGCCAGCAGCGAACGGACTAGCGGGGCGCAGGAGCAGTACTTC. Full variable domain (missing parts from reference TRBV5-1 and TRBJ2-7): KAGVTQTPRYLIKTRGQQVTLSCSPISGHRSVSWYQQTPGQGLQFLFEYFSETQRNKGNFPGRFSGRQFSNSRSEMNVSTLELGDSALYLCASSERTSGAQEQYFGPGTRLTVT.

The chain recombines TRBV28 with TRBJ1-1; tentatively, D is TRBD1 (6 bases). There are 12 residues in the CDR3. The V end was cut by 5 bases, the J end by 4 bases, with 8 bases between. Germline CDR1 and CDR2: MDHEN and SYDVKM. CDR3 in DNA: TGTGCCAGCAGTCCCAGGGGCACTGAAGCTTTCTTT. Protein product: CASSPRGTEAFF.

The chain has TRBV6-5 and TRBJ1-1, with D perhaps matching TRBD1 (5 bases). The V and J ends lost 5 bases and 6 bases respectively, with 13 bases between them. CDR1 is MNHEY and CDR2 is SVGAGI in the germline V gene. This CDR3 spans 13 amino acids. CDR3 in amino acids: CASSRNMGAEAFF. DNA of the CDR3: TGTGCCAGCAGTAGGAATATGGGGGCTGAAGCTTTCTTT.